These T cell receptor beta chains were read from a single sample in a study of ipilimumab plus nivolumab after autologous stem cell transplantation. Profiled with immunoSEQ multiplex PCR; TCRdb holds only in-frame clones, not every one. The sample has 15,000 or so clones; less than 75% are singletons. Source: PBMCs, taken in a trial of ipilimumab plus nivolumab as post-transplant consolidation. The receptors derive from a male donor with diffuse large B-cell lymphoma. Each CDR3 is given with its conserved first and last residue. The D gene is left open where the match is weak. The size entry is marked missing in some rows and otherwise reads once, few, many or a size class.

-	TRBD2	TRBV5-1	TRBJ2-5	TGCGCCAGCAGCGGCGGACTAGGAGAGACCCAGTACTTC	CASSGGLGETQYF
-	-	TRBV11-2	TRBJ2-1	TGTGCCAGCAGCTTAGAGTGGGATGAGCAGTTCTTC	CASSLEWDEQFF
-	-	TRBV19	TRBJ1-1	TGTGCCAGTAGCCATACGAAGGGGCGCAGGGTCGACACTGAAGCTTTCTTT	CASSHTKGRRVDTEAFF
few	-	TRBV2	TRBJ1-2	TGTGCCAGCAGTCCCCCTGGCTACACCTTC	CASSPPGYTF
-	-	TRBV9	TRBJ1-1	TGTGCCAGCAGCCGCTACCCGGAACTGAACACTGAAGCTTTCTTT	CASSRYPELNTEAFF
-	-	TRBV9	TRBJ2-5	TGTGCCAGCAGCGTAGGTCAGGTGGAGACCCAGTACTTC	CASSVGQVETQYF
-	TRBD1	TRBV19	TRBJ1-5	TGTGCCAGTATCCGACAGGGGGCTGGTGACAATCAGCCCCAGCATTTT	CASIRQGAGDNQPQHF
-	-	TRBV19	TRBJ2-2	TGTGCCAGTAGTTCGTCCCCTGCGGCCGGGGAGCTGTTTTTT	CASSSSPAAGELFF
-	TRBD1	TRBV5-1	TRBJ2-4	TGCGCCAGCAGTAGGGGGCCAGAAGCCAAAAACATTCAGTACTTC	CASSRGPEAKNIQYF
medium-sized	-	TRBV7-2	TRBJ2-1	TGTGCCAGTAAAACGCACCGCTCCTACAATGAGCAGTTCTTC	CASKTHRSYNEQFF
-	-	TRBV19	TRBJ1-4	TGTGCCAGTAGGCCGGTCGGGGTTAATGAAAAACTGTTTTTT	CASRPVGVNEKLFF
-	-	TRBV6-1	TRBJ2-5	TGTGCCAGCAGTGATTGGGGAAGAGAGACCCAGTACTTC	CASSDWGRETQYF
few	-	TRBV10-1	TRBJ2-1	TGCGCCAGCAGTGTTGGGCAGTTCTTC	CASSVGQFF
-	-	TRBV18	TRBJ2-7	TGTGCCAGCTCCCGGTCGGAAGCCTCCTTCTACGAGCAGTACTTC	CASSRSEASFYEQYF
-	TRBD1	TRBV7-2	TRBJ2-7	TGTGCCAGCAGCTTAGCGTATCGGACAGGGCAGCAGTACTTC	CASSLAYRTGQQYF
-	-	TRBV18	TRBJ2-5	TGTGCCAGCTCACCAGGGAGCGGGGAGACCCAGTACTTC	CASSPGSGETQYF
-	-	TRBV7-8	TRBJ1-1	TGTGCCAGCAGCAGGGGGACCCCCGTAGCTTTCTTT	CASSRGTPVAFF
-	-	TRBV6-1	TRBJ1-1	TGTGCCAGCAGTGAAGGGCAGGGTAGCACTGAAGCTTTCTTT	CASSEGQGSTEAFF
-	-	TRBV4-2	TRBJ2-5	TGTGCCAGCAGCCATCCCCCACCTCATTTAGGGGGAGAGACCCAGTACTTC	CASSHPPPHLGGETQYF
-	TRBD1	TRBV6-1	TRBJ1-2	TGTGCCAGCAGTGAAGAGGGAGGACAGGTCTATGGCTACACCTTC	CASSEEGGQVYGYTF
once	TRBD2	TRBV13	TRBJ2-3	TGTGCCAGCAGCCAACCTAGCGGGGGGGCCTGGGAAGATACGCAGTATTTT	CASSQPSGGAWEDTQYF
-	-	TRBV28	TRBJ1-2	TGTGCCAGCAGTTTACGGGGAATCTATGGCTACACCTTC	CASSLRGIYGYTF
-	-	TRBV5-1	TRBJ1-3	TGCGCCAGCAGCTTGGCCGGGGGTTTTTATGGAAACACCATATATTTT	CASSLAGGFYGNTIYF
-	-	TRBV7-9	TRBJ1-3	TGTGCCAGTTCCTTTTCTGGAAACACCATATATTTT	CASSFSGNTIYF
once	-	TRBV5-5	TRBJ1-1	TGTGCCAGCAGCTTGGTCGGGAGCAACACTGAAGCTTTCTTT	CASSLVGSNTEAFF
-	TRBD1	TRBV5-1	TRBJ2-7	TGCGCCAGCAGCTTGGGACAGGGGGTCCCCCAGGAGCAGTACTTC	CASSLGQGVPQEQYF
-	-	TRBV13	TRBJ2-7	TGTGCCAGCACCCAGGGGTGGAGCAAGAACGAGCAGTACTTC	CASTQGWSKNEQYF
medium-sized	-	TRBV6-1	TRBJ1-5	TGTGCCAGCAGTGGAATCAGGGAAGGGAGCAATCAGCCCCAGCATTTT	CASSGIREGSNQPQHF
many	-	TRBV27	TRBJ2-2	TGTGCCAGCAGTTTTAACACCGGGGAGCTGTTTTTT	CASSFNTGELFF
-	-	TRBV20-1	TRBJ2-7	TGCAGTGCTAGAGATGGTCGGGGGATGTACTTC	CSARDGRGMYF